Following are 11 T cell receptor beta chains from one sample sequenced in a study of molecular identifiers for immune sequencing clone quantification. TCRdb re-called the PCR reads through MiXCR, storing one row per CDR3 protein. Of about 63,000 distinct CDR3 sequences listed, over 15% are singletons. The sequenced material came from naive CD8+ T cells from blood, with Jurkat cell RNA spiked in. Subset reported: FACS-sorted CD8+CD4-CCR7+CD45RA+ naive T cells. These receptors were obtained from a human donor in good health. Some libraries in this study had Jurkat cell RNA spiked in.

This clonotype was seen repeatedly, ten times or more. V usage is TRBV6-5 and J usage is TRBJ2-1; TRBD2 aligns across 9 bases. CDR3 length: 15 residues. With 5 bases clipped from V and 2 bases from J, the junction kept 4 bases outside the gene matches. The germline gives CDR1 MNHEY, CDR2 SVGAGI. CDR3 residues: CASSAGLATYNEQFF. The CDR3 bases are TGTGCCAGCAGTGCGGGACTAGCCACCTACAATGAGCAGTTCTTC.

This clonotype was detected ten times or more. The chain's CDR3 is CSVETHGQLANTGELFF. CDR3 nucleotide sequence: TGCAGCGTTGAAACACACGGACAGCTCGCGAACACCGGGGAGCTGTTTTTT. The V gene is TRBV29-1, the J gene TRBJ2-2, with D tentatively TRBD1 (6 bases). Germline lookup yields CDR1 SQVTM and CDR2 ANQGSEA. V was clipped by 2 bases and J by 0 bases, with 16 bases between them. The CDR3 is 17 amino acids.

This clonotype was picked up a small number of times. The V call is TRBV19, the J call TRBJ2-1; D is possibly TRBD1 or TRBD2 (5 bases each). Germline CDR1 reads LNHDA; CDR2 reads SQIVND (reference sequence). Trimming removed 3 bases at V and 5 bases at J, with 17 bases between. There are 16 residues in the CDR3. CDR3 sequence reads: CASSMLGTKHDNEQFF. CDR3 coding DNA: TGTGCCAGTAGTATGCTCGGGACCAAACATGACAATGAGCAGTTCTTC.

Many counts were recorded for this clonotype. The chain combines TRBV20-1 with TRBJ2-1; 7 bases align to TRBD1. Germline V gene data show CDR1 as DFQATT and CDR2 as SNEGSKA (reference sequence). The V and J ends lost 0 bases and 4 bases, in that order; junction bases with no gene match: 6. This CDR3 has 15 residues. CDR3 protein: CSARDPGQSYNEQFF. For the CDR3, the DNA is TGCAGTGCTAGAGATCCGGGACAGTCGTACAATGAGCAGTTCTTC.

This clonotype appeared a few times. The V call is TRBV11-2, the J call TRBJ2-1, with D possibly called TRBD1 or TRBD2 (5 bases each). V was pared by 0 bases and J by 1 base, with 13 bases between. Per germline, CDR1 SGHAT and CDR2 FQNNGV. The CDR3 is made up of 17 amino acids. The CDR3, as DNA: TGTGCCAGCAGCTTAGATTTAGGGACCAGGTCCTACAATGAGCAGTTCTTC. Amino acid sequence: CASSLDLGTRSYNEQFF.

This chain links TRBV27 with TRBJ2-1; 8 nucleotides match TRBD2. This CDR3 spans 16 amino acids. Germline CDR1 is MNHEY and CDR2 is SMNVEV (reference sequence). The J segment lost 7 bases and the V segment lost 0 bases, leaving 8 bases of the junction unmatched. CDR3 residues: CASSLSGAGLENEQFF. For the CDR3, the DNA is TGTGCCAGCAGTTTATCGGGGGCGGGACTAGAGAATGAGCAGTTCTTC.

V gene TRBV28 combines with J gene TRBJ2-3, with 10 bases identical to TRBD2. This CDR3 contains 14 residues. Trimming cost V 5 bases and J 4 bases; bases outside gene matches: 3. Looked up from germline, CDR1 is MDHEN and CDR2 is SYDVKM. This CDR3 reads CASSLAGESDTQYF. The DNA of the CDR3 is TGTGCCAGCAGTCTAGCGGGAGAGTCAGATACGCAGTATTTT.

Turning to this clonotype: Being one base from a much bigger clone, this may be a read error. The chain joins TRBV6-5 to TRBJ2-3; the match to TRBD2 covers 10 bases. CDR3 length: 15 residues. The germline V gene has CDR1 MNHEY and CDR2 SVGAGI. The CDR3 region has the DNA TGTGCCAGCAGCGTTAGCGGGGGGCTTCCAGATTCGCAGTATTTT. It translates to CASSVSGGLPDSQYF.

At least ten counts were recorded for this clonotype. V usage is TRBV6-1 and J usage is TRBJ1-3, with D uncertain. Trimming removed 3 bases from V and 0 bases from J, with 9 bases in between. CDR1 is MNHNS and CDR2 is SASEGT in the germline V gene. The CDR3 contains 15 residues. CDR3 bases: TGTGCCAGCAGTGACATTCCAGGCTCTGGAAACACCATATATTTT. Its protein is CASSDIPGSGNTIYF.

This clonotype was seen at least ten times. The chain employs TRBV29-1 and TRBJ2-3; a weak D match, TRBD2 (5 bases). The length of the CDR3 is 16 residues. Deletions cut 0 bases from V and 2 bases from J, with 15 bases between. Germline V CDR1 and CDR2: SQVTM, ANQGSEA. The CDR3 protein is CSVEDRERANTDTQYF. CDR3 DNA sequence: TGCAGCGTTGAAGATCGGGAACGGGCGAACACAGATACGCAGTATTTT.

The CDR3 region is CASSYPGLSYNEQFF. The CDR3 DNA follows: TGTGCCAGCAGTTACCCCGGACTATCCTACAATGAGCAGTTCTTC. V is TRBV6-2 or TRBV6-3 and J is TRBJ2-1; TRBD2 is a possible D gene (6 bases). Germline-derived CDR1 and CDR2 are MNHEY and SVGEGT. CDR3 length: 15 residues. V was cut by 2 bases and J by 1 base, with 9 bases left in between.